Listed below are T cell receptor beta chains from one sample, sequenced in a study of T-cell reconstitution after alpha-beta-depleted transplantation in children. Each CDR3 protein gets one entry after TCRdb re-called the PCR reads with MiXCR. The table has about 980,000 distinct CDR3 sequences, around 30% seen once; the top ten hold 28%. The specimen was PBMCs, mostly from graft donor cells, collected 360 days after TCRalphabeta/CD19-depleted stem cell transplant. Receptors were obtained from a boy under two years old who had a stem cell transplant for SCID, so the T cells may come from the graft donor. The CDR3 runs from the conserved cysteine through the conserved F or W. A D gene is named only where the DNA matches it firmly. The listing skips clone size in some rows; elsewhere it reads once, few, many or a size class.

>few|TRBJ2-1|TRBV20-1|TRBD2
CSARDLTSGGYEQFF
TGCAGTGCTAGAGATCTAACTAGCGGGGGTTATGAGCAGTTCTTC
>few|TRBJ2-3|TRBV6-2/TRBV6-3|-
CASTQRTDTQYF
TGTGCCAGCACCCAGAGGACAGATACGCAGTATTTT
>few|TRBJ2-7|TRBV2|TRBD1
CASVPGQGAREQYF
TGTGCCAGCGTTCCCGGCCAGGGGGCCAGGGAGCAGTACTTC
>few|TRBJ2-3|TRBV6-1|-
CASSLARRTPDTQYF
TGTGCCAGCAGCCTAGCGCGGAGAACACCAGATACGCAGTATTTT
>-|TRBJ2-1|TRBV20-1|-
CSASPRSRVPNEQFF
TGCAGTGCTAGCCCCCGGAGCCGGGTACCCAATGAGCAGTTCTTC
>-|TRBJ2-1|TRBV11-2|-
CASSPPGVFYNEQFF
TGTGCCAGCAGCCCCCCCGGGGTGTTCTACAATGAGCAGTTCTTC
>-|TRBJ2-1|TRBV12-3/TRBV12-4|-
CSSSLDTQGNSYNEQFF
TGTTCCAGCAGTTTAGATACCCAGGGAAACTCCTACAATGAGCAGTTCTTC
>-|TRBJ1-2|TRBV20-1|-
CSARDSYGYTF
TGCAGTGCTAGAGACAGCTATGGCTACACCTTC
>-|TRBJ2-7|TRBV20-1|-
CSVTASSYEQYF
TGCAGCGTGACAGCAAGCTCCTACGAGCAGTACTTC
>few|TRBJ2-3|TRBV5-1|TRBD1
CASSPGQSFDTQYF
TGCGCCAGCAGCCCGGGACAGAGCTTCGATACGCAGTATTTT
>many|TRBJ2-7|TRBV27|-
CASSLSTGSSYEQYF
TGTGCCAGCAGTTTATCGACGGGGTCCAGCTACGAGCAGTACTTC